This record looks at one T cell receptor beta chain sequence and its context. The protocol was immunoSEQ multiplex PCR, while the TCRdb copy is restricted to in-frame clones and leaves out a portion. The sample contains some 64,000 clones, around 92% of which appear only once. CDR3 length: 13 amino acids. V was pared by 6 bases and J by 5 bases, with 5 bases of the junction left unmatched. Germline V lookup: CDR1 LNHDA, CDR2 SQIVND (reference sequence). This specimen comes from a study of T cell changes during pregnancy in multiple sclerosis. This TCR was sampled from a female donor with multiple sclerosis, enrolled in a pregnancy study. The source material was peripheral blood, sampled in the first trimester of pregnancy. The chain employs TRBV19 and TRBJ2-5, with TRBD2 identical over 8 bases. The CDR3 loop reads CASSASGLETQYF. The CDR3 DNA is TGTGCCAGTAGCGCTAGCGGGTTGGAGACCCAGTACTTC.